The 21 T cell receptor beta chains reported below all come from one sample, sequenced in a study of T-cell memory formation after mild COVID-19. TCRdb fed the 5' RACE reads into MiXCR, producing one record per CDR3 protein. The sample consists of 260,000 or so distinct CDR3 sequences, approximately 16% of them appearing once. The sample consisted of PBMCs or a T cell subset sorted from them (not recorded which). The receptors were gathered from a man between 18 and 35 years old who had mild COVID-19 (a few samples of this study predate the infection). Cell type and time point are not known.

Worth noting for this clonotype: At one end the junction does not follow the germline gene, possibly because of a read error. In DNA form, the CDR3 reads TGTGCCAGCAGTTACCTAACACCGACAGGGTGGACAGTCTTC. Translated: CASSYLTPTGWTVF. The chain has TRBV6-5 and TRBJ2-1; TRBD1 matches at 7 bases. In germline, CDR1 is MNHEY, CDR2 SVGAGI. This CDR3 is built from 14 residues.

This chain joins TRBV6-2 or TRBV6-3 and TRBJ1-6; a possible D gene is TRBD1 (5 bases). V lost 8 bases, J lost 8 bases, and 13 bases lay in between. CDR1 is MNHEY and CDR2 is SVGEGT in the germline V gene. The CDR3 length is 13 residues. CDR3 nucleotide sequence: TGTGCCAGCGGAGGGGTAGGGGATTCACCCCTCCACTTT. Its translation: CASGGVGDSPLHF.

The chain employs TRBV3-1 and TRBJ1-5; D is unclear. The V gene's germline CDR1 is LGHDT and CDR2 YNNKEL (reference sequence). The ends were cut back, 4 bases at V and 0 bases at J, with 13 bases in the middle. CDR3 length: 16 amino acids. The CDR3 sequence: CASSPSATPSNQPQHF. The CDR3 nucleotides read TGTGCCAGCAGCCCATCAGCCACCCCTAGCAATCAGCCCCAGCATTTT.

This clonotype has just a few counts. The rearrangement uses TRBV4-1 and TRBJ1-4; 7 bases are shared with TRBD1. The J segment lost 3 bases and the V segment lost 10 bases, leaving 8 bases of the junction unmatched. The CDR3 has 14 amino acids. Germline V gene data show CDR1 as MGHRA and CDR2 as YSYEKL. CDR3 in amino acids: CAIRRTGSNEKLFF. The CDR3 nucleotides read TGCGCCATCCGGCGGACAGGATCTAATGAAAAACTGTTTTTT.

This chain's CDR3 is CASSYHLGPLGTEAFF. Here the CDR3 DNA reads TGTGCCAGCAGTTATCACCTGGGACCCCTAGGCACTGAAGCTTTCTTT. The rearrangement links TRBV12-3 or TRBV12-4 to TRBJ1-1; TRBD1 might be the D (5 bases). Trimming shortened V by 4 bases and J by 4 bases, and 19 bases separated the two germline ends. CDR3 size: 16 residues.

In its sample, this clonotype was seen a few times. The CDR3 DNA sequence: TGTGCCAGCAGTTACCTAGCGACCCTCACAGATACGCAGTATTTT. Protein sequence: CASSYLATLTDTQYF. This chain connects TRBV6-2 or TRBV6-3 to TRBJ2-3; weak D call: TRBD2 (6 bases). Germline V CDR1 and CDR2: MNHEY, SVGEGT. The CDR3 is 15 amino acids. Trimming removed 2 bases at V and 2 bases at J, with 11 bases between.

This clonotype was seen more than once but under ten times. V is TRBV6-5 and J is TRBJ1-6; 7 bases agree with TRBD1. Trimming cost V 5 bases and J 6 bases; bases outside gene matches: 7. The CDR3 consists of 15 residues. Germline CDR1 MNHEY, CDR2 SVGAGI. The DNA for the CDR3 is TGTGCCAGCAGTCCCTGGGACAGACGTAATTCACCCCTCCACTTT. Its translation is CASSPWDRRNSPLHF.

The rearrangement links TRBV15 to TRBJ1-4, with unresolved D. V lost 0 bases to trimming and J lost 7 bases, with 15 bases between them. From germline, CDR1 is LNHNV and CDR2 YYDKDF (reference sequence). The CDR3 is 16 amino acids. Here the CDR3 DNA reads TGTGCCACCAGCAGAGATCTTTCCGGGAAGGGTGAAAAACTGTTTTTT. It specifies CATSRDLSGKGEKLFF.

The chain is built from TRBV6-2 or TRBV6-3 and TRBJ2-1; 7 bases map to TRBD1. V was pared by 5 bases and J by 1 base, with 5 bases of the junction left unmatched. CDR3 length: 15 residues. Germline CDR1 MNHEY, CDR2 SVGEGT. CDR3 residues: CASSKPGQSYNEQFF. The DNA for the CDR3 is TGTGCCAGCAGTAAACCGGGACAGTCCTACAATGAGCAGTTCTTC.

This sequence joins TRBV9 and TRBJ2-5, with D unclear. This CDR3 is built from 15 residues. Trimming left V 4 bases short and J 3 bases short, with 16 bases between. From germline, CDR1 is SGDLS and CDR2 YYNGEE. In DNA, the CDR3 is TGTGCCAGCAGCTGGACCGCGGTGCCCGAAGAGACCCAGTACTTC. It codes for CASSWTAVPEETQYF.

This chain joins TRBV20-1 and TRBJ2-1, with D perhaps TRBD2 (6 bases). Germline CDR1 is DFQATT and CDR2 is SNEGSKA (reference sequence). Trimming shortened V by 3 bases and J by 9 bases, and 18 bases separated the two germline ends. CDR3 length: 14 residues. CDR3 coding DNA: TGCAGTGCTAGTGCGCATCTCCTAGCGATTGAGCAGTTCTTC. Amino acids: CSASAHLLAIEQFF.

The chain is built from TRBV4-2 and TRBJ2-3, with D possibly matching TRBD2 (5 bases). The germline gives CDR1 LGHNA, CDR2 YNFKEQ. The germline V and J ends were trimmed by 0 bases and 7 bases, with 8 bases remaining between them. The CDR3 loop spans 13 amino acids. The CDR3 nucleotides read TGTGCCAGCAGCCAAGAGATAGCGAATACGCAGTATTTT. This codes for CASSQEIANTQYF.

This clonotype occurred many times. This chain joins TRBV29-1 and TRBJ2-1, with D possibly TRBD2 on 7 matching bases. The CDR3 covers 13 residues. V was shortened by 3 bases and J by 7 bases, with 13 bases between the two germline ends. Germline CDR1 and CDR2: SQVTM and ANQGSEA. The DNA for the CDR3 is TGCAGCGTTGACCGGGGGGCGCGGAATGAGCAGTTCTTC. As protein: CSVDRGARNEQFF.

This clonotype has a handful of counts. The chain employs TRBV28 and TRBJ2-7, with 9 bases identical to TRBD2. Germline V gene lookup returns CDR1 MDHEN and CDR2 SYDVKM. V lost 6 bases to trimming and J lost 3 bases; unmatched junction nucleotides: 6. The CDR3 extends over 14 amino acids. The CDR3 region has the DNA TGTGCCAGCAGCCGGGGGACTAGCTACTACGAGCAGTACGTC. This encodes CASSRGTSYYEQYV.

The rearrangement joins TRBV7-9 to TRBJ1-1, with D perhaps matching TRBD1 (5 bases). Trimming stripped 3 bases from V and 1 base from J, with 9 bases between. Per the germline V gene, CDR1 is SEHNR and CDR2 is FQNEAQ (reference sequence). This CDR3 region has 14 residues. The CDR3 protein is CASSLVRENTEAFF. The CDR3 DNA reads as TGTGCCAGCAGCTTGGTCAGGGAGAACACTGAAGCTTTCTTT.

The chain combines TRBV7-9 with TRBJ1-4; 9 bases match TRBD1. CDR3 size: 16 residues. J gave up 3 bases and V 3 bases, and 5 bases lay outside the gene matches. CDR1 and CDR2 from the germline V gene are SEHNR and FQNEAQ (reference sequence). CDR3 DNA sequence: TGTGCCAGCAGCTTTCCACAGGGGGCGTCTAATGAAAAACTGTTTTTT. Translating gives CASSFPQGASNEKLFF.

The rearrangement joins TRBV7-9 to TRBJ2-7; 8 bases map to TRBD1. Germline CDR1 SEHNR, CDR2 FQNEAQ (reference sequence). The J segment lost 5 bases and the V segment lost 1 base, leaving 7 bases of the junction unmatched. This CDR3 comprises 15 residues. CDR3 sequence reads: CASSLEDREDHEQYF. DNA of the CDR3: TGTGCCAGCAGCTTAGAGGACAGGGAGGACCACGAGCAGTACTTC.

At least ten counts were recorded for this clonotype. CDR3 in amino acids: CASSREGLNTGELFF. Written as DNA, the CDR3 is TGCGCCAGCAGCCGTGAAGGGCTCAACACCGGGGAGCTGTTTTTT. The J gene is TRBJ2-2, the V gene TRBV4-1; D not certain. The V and J ends lost 4 bases and 2 bases respectively, with 11 bases between them. Per the germline V gene, CDR1 is MGHRA and CDR2 is YSYEKL. The CDR3 consists of 15 residues.

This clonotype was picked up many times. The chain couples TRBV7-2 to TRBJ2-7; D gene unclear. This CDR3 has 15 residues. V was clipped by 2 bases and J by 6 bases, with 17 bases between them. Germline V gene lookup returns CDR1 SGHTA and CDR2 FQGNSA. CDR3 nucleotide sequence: TGTGCCAGCAGCTTAAACGTCGGGCTTCCTCCCGAGCAGTACTTC. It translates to CASSLNVGLPPEQYF.

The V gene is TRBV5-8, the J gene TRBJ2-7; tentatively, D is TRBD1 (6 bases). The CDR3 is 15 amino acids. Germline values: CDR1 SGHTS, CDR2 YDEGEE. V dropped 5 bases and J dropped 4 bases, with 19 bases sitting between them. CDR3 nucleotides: TGTGCCAGCAGACCAGGGGTCGGGGCTTTGTACGAGCAGTACTTC. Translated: CASRPGVGALYEQYF.

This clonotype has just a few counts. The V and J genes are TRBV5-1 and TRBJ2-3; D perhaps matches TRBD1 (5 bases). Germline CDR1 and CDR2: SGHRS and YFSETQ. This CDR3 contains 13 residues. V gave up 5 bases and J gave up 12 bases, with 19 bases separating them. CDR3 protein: CASRPTGALNQYF. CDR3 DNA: TGCGCCAGCAGGCCTACAGGAGCGTTAAACCAGTATTTT.